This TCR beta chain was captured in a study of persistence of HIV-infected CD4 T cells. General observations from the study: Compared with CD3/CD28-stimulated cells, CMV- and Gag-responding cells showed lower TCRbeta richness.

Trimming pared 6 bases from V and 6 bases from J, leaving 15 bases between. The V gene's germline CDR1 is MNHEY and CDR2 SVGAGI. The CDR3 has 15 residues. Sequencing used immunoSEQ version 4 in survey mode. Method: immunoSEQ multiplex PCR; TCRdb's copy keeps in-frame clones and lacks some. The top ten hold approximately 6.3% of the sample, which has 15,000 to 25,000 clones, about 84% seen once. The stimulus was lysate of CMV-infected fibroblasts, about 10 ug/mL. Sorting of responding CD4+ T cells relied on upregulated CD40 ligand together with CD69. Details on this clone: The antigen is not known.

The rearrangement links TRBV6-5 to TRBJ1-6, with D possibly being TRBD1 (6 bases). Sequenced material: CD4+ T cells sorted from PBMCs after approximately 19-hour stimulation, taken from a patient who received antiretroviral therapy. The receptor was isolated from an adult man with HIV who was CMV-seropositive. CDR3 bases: TGTGCCAGCAGGGTTTTACAGGGAGGTAATTCACCCCTCCACTTT. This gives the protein CASRVLQGGNSPLHF.